What follows are 11 T cell receptor beta chains derived from one specimen sequenced in a study of liver allograft versus peripheral blood T cells. On the study more broadly: Comparative analysis was performed on T cell receptor repertoires from transplanted livers and from recipients' peripheral blood.

TCRdb processed the reads anew with MiXCR; each CDR3 protein has one entry. The sample lists over 10,000 distinct CDR3 sequences; under 20% were seen once. The receptor set was obtained from a human patient who had a liver transplant. Some T cells may be provided by the graft donor.

This clonotype is medium-sized by share. V gene TRBV18 combines with J gene TRBJ2-7, with TRBD1 identical over 9 bases. CDR1 and CDR2 (germline): KGHSH, LQKENI. The CDR3 consists of 18 residues. V dropped 1 base and J dropped 3; count of bases not matched to a gene: 13. In DNA, the CDR3 is TGTGCCAGCTCACCACGTGGGACAGGGAAGGTTGGAAACTACGAGCAGTACTTC. Translated: CASSPRGTGKVGNYEQYF. The full variable domain, with the rest looked up from reference TRBV18 and TRBJ2-7, is NAGVMQNPRHLVRRRGQEARLRCSPMKGHSHVYWYRQLPEEGLKFMVYLQKENIIDESGMPKERFSAEFPKEGPSILRIQQVVRGDSAAYFCASSPRGTGKVGNYEQYFGPGTRLTVT.

The chain employs TRBV28 and TRBJ2-7; 7 bases are a match to TRBD2. The germline gives CDR1 MDHEN, CDR2 SYDVKM. CDR3 length: 14 amino acids. The ends lost 8 bases at V and 7 bases at J; junction bases unmatched: 14. The DNA of the CDR3 is TGTGCCAGCTCCCGCGGGAGTAAATCGAGGGAGCAGTACTTC. Translating it yields CASSRGSKSREQYF.

This clonotype showed up many times. The gene calls are TRBV7-2 and TRBJ2-3; tentative D call: TRBD1 (5 bases). CDR3 size: 13 residues. Deletions cut 5 bases from V and 5 bases from J, with 11 bases between. In germline, CDR1 is SGHTA, CDR2 FQGNSA. The CDR3 loop is CASSPQGGDTQYF. CDR3 DNA sequence: TGTGCCAGCAGCCCCCAGGGTGGAGATACGCAGTATTTT.

This clonotype showed up just a few times. The V and J genes are TRBV29-1 and TRBJ2-7, with TRBD1 as a possible D gene (5 bases). CDR1 is SQVTM and CDR2 is ANQGSEA in the germline V gene. The CDR3 is 15 residues long. Trimming stripped 1 base from V and 2 bases from J, with 15 bases between. CDR3 nucleotide sequence: TGCAGCGTTGAAGTTAAATTAGGCAGGGCCTACGAGCAGTACTTC. Translation gives CSVEVKLGRAYEQYF.

This clonotype is categorized as medium-sized (0.01 to 0.1%). This chain joins TRBV27 and TRBJ2-5; TRBD1 aligns across 9 bases. This CDR3 is built from 15 residues. The germline V gene encodes CDR1 MNHEY and CDR2 SMNVEV (reference sequence). V lost 4 bases to trimming and J lost 5 bases; unmatched junction nucleotides: 8. The chain's CDR3 is CASSSPTGGGETQYF. CDR3 bases: TGTGCCAGCAGTTCCCCAACAGGGGGCGGGGAGACCCAGTACTTC.

This clonotype was recorded at least ten times. The chain has TRBV6-2 or TRBV6-3 and TRBJ1-2; no definite D call. This CDR3 has 11 amino acids. V lost 8 bases to trimming and J lost 2 bases, with 6 bases between them. Germline values: CDR1 MNHEY, CDR2 SVGEGT. CDR3 region: CASRENYGYTF. The CDR3 DNA sequence: TGTGCCAGCCGCGAAAACTATGGCTACACCTTC.

By share of the sample, this clonotype is medium-sized. This chain joins TRBV18 and TRBJ1-1, with 7 bases identical to TRBD1. The germline gives CDR1 KGHSH, CDR2 LQKENI. V gave up 2 bases and J gave up 6 bases; unmatched junction bases: 6. The CDR3 spans 14 residues. CDR3 nucleotides: TGTGCCAGCTCACCAACGGCAGGGGGGCCTGAAGCTTTCTTT. It encodes CASSPTAGGPEAFF.

This chain links TRBV28 with TRBJ2-7; D might be TRBD2 (6 bases). Per the germline V gene, CDR1 is MDHEN and CDR2 is SYDVKM. The CDR3 totals 14 residues. V was pared by 6 bases and J by 3 bases, with 15 bases between. Here the CDR3 reads CASRAPGLDYEQYF. DNA for the CDR3: TGTGCCAGCAGAGCACCGGGACTGGACTACGAGCAGTACTTC.

This clonotype was seen repeatedly, ten times or more. The chain recombines TRBV24-1 with TRBJ2-7; 7 positions match TRBD1. The V gene's germline CDR1 is KGHDR and CDR2 SFDVKD. The CDR3 is 14 amino acids. Trimming took 5 bases from V and 3 from J; bases not matched to a gene: 6. The CDR3 loop is CATSGAGDSYEQYF. The CDR3 region has the DNA TGTGCCACCAGTGGGGCCGGGGACAGCTACGAGCAGTACTTC.

As concerns this clonotype: A much larger clonotype is one base distant, so this may be a read error. V and J are TRBV7-2 and TRBJ2-1, with D uncertain. The CDR3 sequence is 14 residues long. V lost 4 bases to trimming and J lost 11 bases, with 18 bases between them. CDR1 SGHTA and CDR2 FQGNSA come from the germline V gene. The CDR3 DNA is TGTGCCAGCAGCTCCACTCGCGCCCCTCTCAAGCAGTTCTTC. Its protein product is CASSSTRAPLKQFF.

This clonotype is medium-sized within its sample. The chain links TRBV29-1 to TRBJ2-7; 14 nucleotides line up with TRBD2. The length of the CDR3 is 17 residues. Germline values: CDR1 SQVTM, CDR2 ANQGSEA. The V gene end was trimmed by 6 bases and the J gene end by 2 bases; junction bases not matched to a gene: 12. The DNA of the CDR3 is TGCAGCGTCGGCCCCCGACTAGCGGGAGGGCCGGCCTACGAGCAGTACTTC. Its protein product is CSVGPRLAGGPAYEQYF.